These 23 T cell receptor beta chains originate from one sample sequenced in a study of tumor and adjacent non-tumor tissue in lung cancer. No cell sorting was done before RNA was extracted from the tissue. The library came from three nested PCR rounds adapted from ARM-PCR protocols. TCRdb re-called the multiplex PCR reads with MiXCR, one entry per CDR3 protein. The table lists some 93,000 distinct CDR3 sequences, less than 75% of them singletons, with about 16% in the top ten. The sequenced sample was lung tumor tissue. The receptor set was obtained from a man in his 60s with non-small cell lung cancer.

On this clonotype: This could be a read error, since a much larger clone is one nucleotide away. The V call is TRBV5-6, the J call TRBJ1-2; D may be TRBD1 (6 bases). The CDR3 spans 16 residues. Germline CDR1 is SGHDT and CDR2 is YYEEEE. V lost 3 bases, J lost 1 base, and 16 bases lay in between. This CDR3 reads CASSSTNRGHNYGYTF. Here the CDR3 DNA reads TGTGCCAGCAGCTCAACTAACCGGGGGCATAACTATGGCTACACCTTC.

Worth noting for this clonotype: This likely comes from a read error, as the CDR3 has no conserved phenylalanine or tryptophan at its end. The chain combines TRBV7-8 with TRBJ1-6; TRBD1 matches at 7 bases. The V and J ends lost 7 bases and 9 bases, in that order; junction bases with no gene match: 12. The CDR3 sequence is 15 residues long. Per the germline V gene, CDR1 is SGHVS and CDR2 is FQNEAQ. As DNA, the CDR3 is TGTGCCAGCATGGCCCCCGGGACAGAAGCTTCACCCCTCCACTCT. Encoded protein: CASMAPGTEASPLHS.

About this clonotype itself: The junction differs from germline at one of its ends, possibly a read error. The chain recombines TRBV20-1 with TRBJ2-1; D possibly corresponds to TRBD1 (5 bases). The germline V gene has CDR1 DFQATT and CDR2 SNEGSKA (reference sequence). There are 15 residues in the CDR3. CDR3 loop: CSATQGLRPHNEEFF. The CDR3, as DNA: TGCAGTGCTACCCAGGGCCTTCGGCCTCACAATGAGGAGTTCTTC.

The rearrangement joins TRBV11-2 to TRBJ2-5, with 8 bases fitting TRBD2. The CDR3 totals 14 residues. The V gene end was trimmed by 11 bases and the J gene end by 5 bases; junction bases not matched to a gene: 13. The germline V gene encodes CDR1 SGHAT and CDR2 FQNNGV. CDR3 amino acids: CAGILAGRWETQYF. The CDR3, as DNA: TGTGCCGGCATCTTAGCGGGGAGATGGGAGACCCAGTACTTC. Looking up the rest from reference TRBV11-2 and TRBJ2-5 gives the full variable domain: EAGVAQSPRYKIIEKRQSVAFWCNPISGHATLYWYQQILGQGPKLLIQFQNNGVVDDSQLPKDRFSAERLKGVDSTLKIQPAKLEDSAVYLCAGILAGRWETQYFGPGTRLLVL.

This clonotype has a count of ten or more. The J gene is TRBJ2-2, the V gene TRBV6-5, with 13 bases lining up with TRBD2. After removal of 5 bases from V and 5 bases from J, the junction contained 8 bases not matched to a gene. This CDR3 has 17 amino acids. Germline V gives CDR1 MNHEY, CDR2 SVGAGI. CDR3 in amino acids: CASSGGLAGRNTGELFF. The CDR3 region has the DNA TGTGCCAGCAGTGGGGGACTAGCGGGGAGAAATACCGGGGAGCTGTTTTTT.

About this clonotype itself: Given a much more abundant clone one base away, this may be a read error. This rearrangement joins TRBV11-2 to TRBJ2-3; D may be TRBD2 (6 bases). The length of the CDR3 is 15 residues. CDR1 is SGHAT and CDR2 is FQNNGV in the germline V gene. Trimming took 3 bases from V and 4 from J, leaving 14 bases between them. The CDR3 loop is CASSLGEAGADTQYF. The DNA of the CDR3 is TGTGCCAGCAGCTTGGGGGAGGCCGGAGCAGATACGCAGTATTTT.

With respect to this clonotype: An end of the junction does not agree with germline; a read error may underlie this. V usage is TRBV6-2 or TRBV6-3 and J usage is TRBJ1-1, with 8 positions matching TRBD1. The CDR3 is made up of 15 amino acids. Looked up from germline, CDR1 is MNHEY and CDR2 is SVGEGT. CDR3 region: CTSRRPGQGGTEAFF. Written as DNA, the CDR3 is TGTACCAGCAGACGCCCAGGACAGGGAGGCACTGAAGCTTTCTTT.

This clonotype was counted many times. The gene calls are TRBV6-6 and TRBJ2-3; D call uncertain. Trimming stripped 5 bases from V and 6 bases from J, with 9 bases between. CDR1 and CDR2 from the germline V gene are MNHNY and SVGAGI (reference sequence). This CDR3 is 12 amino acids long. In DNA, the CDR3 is TGTGCCAGCAGTCGAGGCGCGGATACGCAGTATTTT. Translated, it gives CASSRGADTQYF.

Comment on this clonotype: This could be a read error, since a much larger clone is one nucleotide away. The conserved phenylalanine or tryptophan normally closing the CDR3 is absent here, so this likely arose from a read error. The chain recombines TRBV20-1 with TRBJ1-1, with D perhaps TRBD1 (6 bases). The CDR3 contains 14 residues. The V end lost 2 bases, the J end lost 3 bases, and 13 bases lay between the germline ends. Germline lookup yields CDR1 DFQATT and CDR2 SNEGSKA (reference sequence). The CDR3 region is CSARKQGYDTEAFI. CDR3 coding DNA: TGCAGTGCTAGAAAACAGGGTTACGACACTGAAGCTTTCATT.

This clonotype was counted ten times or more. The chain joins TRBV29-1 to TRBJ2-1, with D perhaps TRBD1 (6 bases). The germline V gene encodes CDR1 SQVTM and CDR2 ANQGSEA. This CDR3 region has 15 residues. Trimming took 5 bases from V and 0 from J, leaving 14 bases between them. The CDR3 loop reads CSVYAQGYSYNEQFF. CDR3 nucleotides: TGCAGCGTTTACGCACAGGGCTACTCCTACAATGAGCAGTTCTTC.

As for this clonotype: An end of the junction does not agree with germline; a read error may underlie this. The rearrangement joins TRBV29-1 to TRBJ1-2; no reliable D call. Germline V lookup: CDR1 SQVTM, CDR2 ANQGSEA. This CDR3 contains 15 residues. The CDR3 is CSVKDRCSRFYGYTF. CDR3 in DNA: TGCAGCGTTAAAGATCGGTGCAGCCGCTTCTATGGCTACACCTTC.

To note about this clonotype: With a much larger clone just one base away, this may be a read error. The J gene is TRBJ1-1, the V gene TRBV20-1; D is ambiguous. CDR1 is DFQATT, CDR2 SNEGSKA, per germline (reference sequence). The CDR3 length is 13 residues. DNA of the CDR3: TGCAGTGCTCCCGGGGTCATGAACGCTGAAGCTTTCTTT. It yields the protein CSAPGVMNAEAFF.

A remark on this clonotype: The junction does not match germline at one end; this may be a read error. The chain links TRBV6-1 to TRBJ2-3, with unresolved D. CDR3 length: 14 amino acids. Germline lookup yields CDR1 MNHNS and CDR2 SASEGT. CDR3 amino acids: CASTAVSVTDMQYF. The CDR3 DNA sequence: TGTGCCAGCACTGCTGTAAGTGTCACAGATATGCAGTATTTT.

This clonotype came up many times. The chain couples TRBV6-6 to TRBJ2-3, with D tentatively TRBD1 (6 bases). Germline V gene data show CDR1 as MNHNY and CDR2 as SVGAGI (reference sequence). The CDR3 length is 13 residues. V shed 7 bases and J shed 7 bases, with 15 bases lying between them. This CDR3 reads CASTPPRGNTQYF. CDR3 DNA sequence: TGTGCCAGCACCCCTCCGAGGGGGAATACGCAGTATTTT.

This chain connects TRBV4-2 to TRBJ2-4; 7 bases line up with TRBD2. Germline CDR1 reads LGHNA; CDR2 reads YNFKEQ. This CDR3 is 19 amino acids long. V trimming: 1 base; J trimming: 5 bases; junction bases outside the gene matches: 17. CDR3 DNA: TGTGCCAGCAGCCAAGCGCAGGCTAGCGGATCATTAACCGAAAACATTCAGTACTTC. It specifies CASSQAQASGSLTENIQYF.

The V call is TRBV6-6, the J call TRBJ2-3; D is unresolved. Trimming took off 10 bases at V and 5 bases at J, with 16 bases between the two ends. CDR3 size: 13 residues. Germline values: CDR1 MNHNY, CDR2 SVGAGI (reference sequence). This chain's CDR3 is CAITVLIIDTQYF. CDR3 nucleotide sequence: TGTGCCATCACTGTGCTAATCATAGATACGCAGTATTTT.

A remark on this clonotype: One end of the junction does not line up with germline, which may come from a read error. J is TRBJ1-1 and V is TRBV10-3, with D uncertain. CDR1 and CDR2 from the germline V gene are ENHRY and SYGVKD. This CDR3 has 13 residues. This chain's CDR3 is CVISESSNTEAFF. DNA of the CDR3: TGTGTCATCAGTGAGTCCTCGAACACTGAAGCTTTCTTT.

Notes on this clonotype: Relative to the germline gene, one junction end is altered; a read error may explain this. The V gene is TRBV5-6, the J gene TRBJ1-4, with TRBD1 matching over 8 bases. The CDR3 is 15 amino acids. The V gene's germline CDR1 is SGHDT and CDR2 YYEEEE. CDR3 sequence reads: CDSSGIGTGNEKLFF. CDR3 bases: TGTGACAGCAGCGGGATCGGGACAGGAAATGAAAAACTGTTTTTT.

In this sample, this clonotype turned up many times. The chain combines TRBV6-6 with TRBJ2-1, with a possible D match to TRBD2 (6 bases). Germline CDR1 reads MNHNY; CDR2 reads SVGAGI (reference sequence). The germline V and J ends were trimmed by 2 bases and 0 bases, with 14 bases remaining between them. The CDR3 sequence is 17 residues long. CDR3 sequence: CASSYTVGGSSYNEQFF. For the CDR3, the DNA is TGTGCCAGCAGTTACACCGTCGGGGGAAGCTCCTACAATGAGCAGTTCTTC.

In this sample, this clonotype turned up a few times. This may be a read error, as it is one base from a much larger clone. The CDR3 loop is CASSLYTVQVARHF. In DNA, the CDR3 is TGTGCCAGCAGTTTATACACAGTGCAAGTGGCCCGGCATTTT. J is TRBJ1-5 and V is TRBV28; D unresolved. Trimming removed 1 base from V and 15 bases from J, with 19 bases in between. Germline CDR1 and CDR2: MDHEN and SYDVKM. This CDR3 spans 14 amino acids.

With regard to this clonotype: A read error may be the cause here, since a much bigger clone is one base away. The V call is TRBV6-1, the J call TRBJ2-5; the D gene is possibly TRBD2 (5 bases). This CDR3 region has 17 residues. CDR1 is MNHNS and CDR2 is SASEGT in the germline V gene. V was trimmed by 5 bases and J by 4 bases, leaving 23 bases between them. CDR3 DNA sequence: TGTGCCAGCAGTCCTCTAATTGGCGGGCAGCCAAGAGAGACCCAGTACTTC. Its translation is CASSPLIGGQPRETQYF.

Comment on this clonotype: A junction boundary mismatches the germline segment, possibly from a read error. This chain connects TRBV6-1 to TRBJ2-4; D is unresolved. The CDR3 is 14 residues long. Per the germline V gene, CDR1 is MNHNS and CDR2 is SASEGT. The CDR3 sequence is CVSSELEAKDIQYF. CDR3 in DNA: TGTGTCAGCAGTGAGTTGGAAGCCAAAGACATTCAGTACTTC.

CDR3 loop: CASSQARVGSNQLHHF. The CDR3 DNA reads as TGCGCCAGCAGCCAAGCCAGGGTTGGGAGCAATCAGCTCCATCATTTT. V usage is TRBV4-1 and J usage is TRBJ1-5; D might be TRBD1 (5 bases). From germline, CDR1 is MGHRA and CDR2 YSYEKL. CDR3 length: 16 amino acids. The V end lost 1 base, the J end lost 16 bases, and 26 bases lay between the germline ends.